Listed below are T cell receptor beta chains from one sample, sequenced in a study of cytomegalovirus exposure and HLA in healthy donors. Using immunoSEQ multiplex PCR, the repertoire was profiled, and TCRdb retains in-frame clones only, with some absent. The sample holds 70,000 or so clones, approximately 94% seen once. The sequenced sample consisted of PBMCs. These receptors came from a woman under 30 in good health and CMV-seronegative. The CDR3 runs from the conserved cysteine through the conserved F or W. D genes are given only for firm matches. Clone size is given for some rows only: seen once, a few or many times, or a class if the clone is expanded.

clone_size j_call v_call d_call cdr3_nt cdr3_aa
- TRBJ2-7 TRBV5-4 - TGTGCCAGCAGCCTAAGGGAGAACTCCTACGAGCAGTACTTC CASSLRENSYEQYF
- TRBJ2-5 TRBV27 TRBD2 TGTGTGGCGGGGGGTGGAGAGACCCAGTACTTC CVAGGGETQYF
- TRBJ2-1 TRBV15 TRBD2 TGTGCCACCAGCAGGGGGGGGGAATCCTACAATGAGCAGTTCTTC CATSRGGESYNEQFF
- TRBJ2-3 TRBV13 TRBD2 TGTGCCAGCAGTCCTCCGGGACTAGCGGGGGGAGATACGCAGTATTTT CASSPPGLAGGDTQYF
- TRBJ2-1 TRBV19 TRBD2 TGTGCCAGTAGTATAGCCAGCGGGGCTAAAGACAATGAGCAGTTCTTC CASSIASGAKDNEQFF
once TRBJ1-5 TRBV7-2 - TGTGCCAGCAGCTTTGACGGAGATAGCAATCAGCCCCAGCATTTT CASSFDGDSNQPQHF
- TRBJ2-3 TRBV13 TRBD1 TGTGCCAGCAGCGCACCGGGACAGGGGACAGATACGCAGTATTTT CASSAPGQGTDTQYF
- TRBJ2-5 TRBV7-9 - TGTGCCAGCAGCCCCCTCGCGGCGAGGAAAGAGACCCAGTACTTC CASSPLAARKETQYF
once TRBJ2-7 TRBV5-5 - TGTGCCAGCAGCTTGGCTACGACCTACGAGCAGTACTTC CASSLATTYEQYF
- TRBJ2-1 TRBV7-7 - TGTGCCAGCAGCCCCGGAGGGGCTCTTTACAATGAGCAGTTCTTC CASSPGGALYNEQFF
- TRBJ2-5 TRBV4-3 TRBD1 TGCGCCAGCAGCCAAGGCCTTGACAGGGGACAGACCCAGTACTTC CASSQGLDRGQTQYF
- TRBJ2-3 TRBV28 - TGTGCCAGCAGTTTATCGCTAGCAGATACGCAGTATTTT CASSLSLADTQYF
- TRBJ2-2 TRBV7-8 TRBD1 TGTGCCAGCAGCTTAACTCCGGGACAGGGGACCGGGGAGCTGTTTTTT CASSLTPGQGTGELFF
- TRBJ2-1 TRBV27 - TGTGCCAGCCAGTGGGGGAGGGAGCAGTTCTTC CASQWGREQFF
- TRBJ2-5 TRBV9 TRBD2 TGTGCCAGCAGCGTAGGTAGCGGGAGTTCAGGGACCCAGTACTTC CASSVGSGSSGTQYF
- TRBJ2-5 TRBV19 TRBD1 TGTGCCAGTAGAACTATACGGACAGGGGAGCAAGAGACCCAGTACTTC CASRTIRTGEQETQYF
- TRBJ1-6 TRBV19 TRBD1 TGTGCCAGTACCAAGAACAGGGGGCTGCATAATTCACCCCTCCACTTT CASTKNRGLHNSPLHF